This T cell receptor beta chain was observed in a study of blood T cell repertoires in COVID-19. Study as a whole: Sources were T cells, B-cell-depleted T cells, or PBMCs; the material itself was cDNA or gDNA.

As processed by the authors: Counts of nucleated cells, estimated from reference gene primer amplification, were obtained. Generated by immunoSEQ multiplex PCR, the TCRdb table keeps only in-frame clones and is missing some. V, J and clone size were drawn from that table, and D and trimming were deduced from the DNA. The repertoire includes more than 150,000 clones, roughly 80% of them detected once, and 14% sits in the top ten. Germline V gives CDR1 GTSNPN, CDR2 SVGIG (reference sequence). The CDR3 totals 12 residues. J was trimmed by 7 bases and V by 7 bases; bases with no gene match: 3. The specimen was peripheral blood. The rearrangement uses TRBV30 and TRBJ2-7; 14 nucleotides agree with TRBD2. This TCR was recovered from a woman of 80 years or more with acute or convalescent COVID-19. This chain's CDR3 is CASRLAGGEQYF. As DNA, the CDR3 is TGTGCCTCCCGACTAGCGGGAGGGGAGCAGTACTTC.